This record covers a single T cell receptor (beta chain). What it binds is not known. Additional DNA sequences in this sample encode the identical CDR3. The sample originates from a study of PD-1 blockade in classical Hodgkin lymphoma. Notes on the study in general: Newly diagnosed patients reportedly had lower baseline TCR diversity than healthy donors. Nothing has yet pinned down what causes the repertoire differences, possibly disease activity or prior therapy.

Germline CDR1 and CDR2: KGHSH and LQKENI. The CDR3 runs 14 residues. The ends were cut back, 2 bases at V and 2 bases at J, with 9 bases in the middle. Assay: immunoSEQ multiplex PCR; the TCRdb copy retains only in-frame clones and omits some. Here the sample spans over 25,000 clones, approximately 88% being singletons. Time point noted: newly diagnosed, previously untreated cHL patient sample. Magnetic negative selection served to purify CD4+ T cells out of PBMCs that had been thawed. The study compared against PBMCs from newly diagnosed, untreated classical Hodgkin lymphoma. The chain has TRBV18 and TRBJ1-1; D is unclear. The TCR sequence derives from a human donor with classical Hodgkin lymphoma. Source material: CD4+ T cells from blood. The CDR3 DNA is TGTGCCAGCTCACCAAGCCGTACCAACACTGAAGCTTTCTTT. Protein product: CASSPSRTNTEAFF.